The 6 T cell receptor beta chains given below trace back to one sample, sequenced in a study of lung T cells in sarcoidosis with Löfgren's syndrome. TCRdb reanalysed the reads using MiXCR and keeps one entry per CDR3 protein. The table shows 2,300 or so distinct CDR3 sequences, with under 25% occurring only once. Sequencing was performed on CD4+ T cells from bronchoalveolar lavage. All receptors derive from a human donor with sarcoidosis (Löfgren's syndrome or another form), or a control subject (not recorded which).

This clonotype is medium-sized in the sample. The chain combines TRBV6-1 with TRBJ1-2; D might be TRBD1 (5 bases). V dropped 7 bases and J dropped 0 bases, with 12 bases sitting between them. The CDR3 runs 14 residues. Germline CDR1 MNHNS, CDR2 SASEGT. The CDR3 region has the DNA TGTGCCAGCATTTTAACAGGAGCTAACTATGGCTACACCTTC. The encoded protein is CASILTGANYGYTF.

This clonotype appeared a few times. With a much larger clone just one base away, this may be a read error. The chain carries TRBV2 and TRBJ2-3; D is perhaps TRBD2 (6 bases). V lost 11 bases and J 0 bases, leaving 12 bases between the germline ends. The CDR3 runs to 13 residues. CDR1 is SNHLY and CDR2 is FYNNEI in the germline V gene. The CDR3 DNA reads TGTGCCGGTGCGGGGACTAGCACAGATACGCAGTATTTT. It is translated as CAGAGTSTDTQYF.

Sample share makes this clonotype medium-sized. The V call is TRBV20-1, the J call TRBJ1-2; maybe TRBD1 (6 bases). The V gene's germline CDR1 is DFQATT and CDR2 SNEGSKA (reference sequence). The germline V and J ends were trimmed by 8 bases and 4 bases, with 17 bases remaining between them. The CDR3 contains 13 residues. The CDR3 spells CSTRSGGGYGYTF. The CDR3 bases are TGCAGTACCCGGAGCGGGGGCGGCTATGGCTACACCTTC.

The V and J genes are TRBV2 and TRBJ2-5, with no clear D. With 2 bases removed from V and 6 bases from J, the gap between germline ends came to 10 bases. This CDR3 is built from 13 residues. Germline CDR1 reads SNHLY; CDR2 reads FYNNEI. The CDR3 region has the DNA TGTGCCAGCAGTGAACCGGTTCGGCAGACCCAGTACTTC. Its translation: CASSEPVRQTQYF.

A word on this clonotype: A much larger clone differs by one base, so this may be a read error. J is TRBJ2-7 and V is TRBV3-1; no definite D call. CDR1 LGHDT and CDR2 YNNKEL come from the germline V gene (reference sequence). The ends were cut back, 2 bases at V and 3 bases at J, with 11 bases in the middle. There are 14 residues in the CDR3. CDR3 protein: CASSQQVGFYEQYF. CDR3 nucleotide sequence: TGTGCCAGCAGCCAACAGGTGGGGTTCTACGAGCAGTACTTC.

By sample share, this clonotype is medium-sized. This chain joins TRBV10-3 and TRBJ1-2; no reliable D call. The CDR3 consists of 12 residues. Trimming took 3 bases from V and 4 from J, leaving 6 bases between them. Germline loops: CDR1 ENHRY, CDR2 SYGVKD. CDR3 residues: CAISEQSYGYTF. The CDR3 coding sequence is TGTGCCATCAGTGAACAGAGCTATGGCTACACCTTC.